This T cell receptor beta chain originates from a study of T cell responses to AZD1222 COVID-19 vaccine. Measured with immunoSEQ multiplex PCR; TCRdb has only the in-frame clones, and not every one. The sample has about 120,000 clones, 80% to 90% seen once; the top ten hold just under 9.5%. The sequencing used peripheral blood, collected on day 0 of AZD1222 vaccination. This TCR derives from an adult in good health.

CDR3 sequence reads: CASSLTPGGDGYTF. The CDR3, as DNA: TGCGCCAGCAGCTTGACGCCTGGTGGTGATGGCTACACCTTC. The chain recombines TRBV5-1 with TRBJ1-2; D call uncertain. Germline values: CDR1 SGHRS, CDR2 YFSETQ. Trimming took off 1 base at V and 6 bases at J, with 13 bases between the two ends. This CDR3 is built from 14 residues.